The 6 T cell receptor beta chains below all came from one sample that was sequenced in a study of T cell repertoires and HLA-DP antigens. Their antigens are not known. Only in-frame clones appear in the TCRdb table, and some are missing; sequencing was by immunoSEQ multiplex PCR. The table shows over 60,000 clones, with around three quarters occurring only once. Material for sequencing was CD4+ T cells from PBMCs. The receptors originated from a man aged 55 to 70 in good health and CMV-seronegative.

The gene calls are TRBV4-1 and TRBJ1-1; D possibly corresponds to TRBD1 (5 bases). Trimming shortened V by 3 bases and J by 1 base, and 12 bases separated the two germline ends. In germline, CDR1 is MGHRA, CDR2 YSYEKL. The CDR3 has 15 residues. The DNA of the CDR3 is TGCGCCAGCAGCCAGACCACAGGATCGAACACTGAAGCTTTCTTT. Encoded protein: CASSQTTGSNTEAFF.

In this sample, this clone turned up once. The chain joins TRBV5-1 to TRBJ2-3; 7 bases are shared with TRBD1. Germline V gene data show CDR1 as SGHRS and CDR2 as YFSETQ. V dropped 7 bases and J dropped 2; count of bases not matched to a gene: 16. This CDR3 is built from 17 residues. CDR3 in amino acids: CASRQGVGSIPTDTQYF. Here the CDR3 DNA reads TGCGCCAGCCGGCAGGGGGTAGGCTCTATCCCCACAGATACGCAGTATTTT.

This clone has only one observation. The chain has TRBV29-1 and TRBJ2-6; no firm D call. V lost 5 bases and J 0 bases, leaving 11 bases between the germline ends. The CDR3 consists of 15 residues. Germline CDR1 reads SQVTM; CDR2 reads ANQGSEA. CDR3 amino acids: CSVSDQSSGANVLTF. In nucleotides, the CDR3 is TGCAGCGTTTCCGACCAGAGCTCTGGGGCCAACGTCCTGACTTTC.

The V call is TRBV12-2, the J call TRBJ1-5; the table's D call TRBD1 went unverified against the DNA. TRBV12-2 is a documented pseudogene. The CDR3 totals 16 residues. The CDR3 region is CASRLGGRGSPQPQHF. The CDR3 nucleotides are TGTGCAAGTCGCTTAGGTGGCAGGGGTTCCCCTCAGCCCCAGCATTTT.

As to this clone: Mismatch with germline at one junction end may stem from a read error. The CDR3 loop reads CASSLEGGREQYF. CDR3 bases: TGTGCCAGCAGCCTAGAAGGGGGGCGAGAGCAGTACTTC. The chain combines TRBV11-3 with TRBJ2-7; D possibly uses TRBD1 or TRBD2 (6 bases each). The CDR3 is made up of 13 amino acids. Germline lookup yields CDR1 SGHNT and CDR2 YENEEA.

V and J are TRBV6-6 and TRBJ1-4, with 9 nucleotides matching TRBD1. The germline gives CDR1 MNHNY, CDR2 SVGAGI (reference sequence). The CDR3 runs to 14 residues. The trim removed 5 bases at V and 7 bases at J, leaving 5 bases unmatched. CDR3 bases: TGTGCCAGCAGTCTGGACAGGGGCGTTGAAAAACTGTTTTTT. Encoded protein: CASSLDRGVEKLFF.